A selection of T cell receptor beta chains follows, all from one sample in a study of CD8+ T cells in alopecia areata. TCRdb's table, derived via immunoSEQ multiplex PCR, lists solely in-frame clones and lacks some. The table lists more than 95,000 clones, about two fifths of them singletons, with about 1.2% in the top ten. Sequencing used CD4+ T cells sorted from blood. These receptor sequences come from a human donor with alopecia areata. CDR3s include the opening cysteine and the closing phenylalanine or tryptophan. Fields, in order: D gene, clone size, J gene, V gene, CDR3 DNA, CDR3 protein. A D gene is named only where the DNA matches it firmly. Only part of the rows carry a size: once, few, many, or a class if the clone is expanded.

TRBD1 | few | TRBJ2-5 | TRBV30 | TGTGCCTGGAGTGCCCACACAGGGGGATCGGCGACCCAGTACTTC | CAWSAHTGGSATQYF
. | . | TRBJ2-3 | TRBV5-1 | TGCGCCAGCAGCTTGGTTTGGGAGACGGGCACAGATACGCAGTATTTT | CASSLVWETGTDTQYF
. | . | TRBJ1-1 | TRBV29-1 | TGCAGCGTTGAAAAGGGGCCAGGTGAAGCTTTCTTT | CSVEKGPGEAFF
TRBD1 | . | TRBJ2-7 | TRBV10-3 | TGTGCCATCAGTGCCCTGACAGGGGCCGAGCAGTACTTC | CAISALTGAEQYF
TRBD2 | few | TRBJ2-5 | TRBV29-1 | TGCAGCGTTATGGAGGCGGGAGGCGGCCTGGGGACCCAGTACTTC | CSVMEAGGGLGTQYF
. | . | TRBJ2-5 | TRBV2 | TGTGCCAGCAGTGAGACGACAATCCAAGAGACCCAGTACTTC | CASSETTIQETQYF
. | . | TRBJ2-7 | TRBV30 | TGTGCCTGGAGTTGGGGTGTATACGAGCAGTACTTC | CAWSWGVYEQYF
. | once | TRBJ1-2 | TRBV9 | TGTGCCAGCAGCGTAGATTTTGCCAGGCCAAACTATGGCTACACCTTC | CASSVDFARPNYGYTF
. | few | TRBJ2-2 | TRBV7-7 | TGTGCCAGCAGCCCTCAGAACACCGGGGAGCTGTTTTTT | CASSPQNTGELFF
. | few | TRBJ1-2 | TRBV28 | TGTGCCAGCAGTTTGGGCAGTTTTGGCTACACCTTC | CASSLGSFGYTF
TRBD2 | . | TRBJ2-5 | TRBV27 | TGTGCCAGCAGTTTCGGGGGGGGGCGCCTTGAGACCCAGTACTTC | CASSFGGGRLETQYF
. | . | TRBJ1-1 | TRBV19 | TGTGCCAGTAGTATCGCCCTGAACACTGAAGCTTTCTTT | CASSIALNTEAFF
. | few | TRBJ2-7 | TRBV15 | TGTGCCACCAGCTATCGCTATGATAGGGTGGGCTACGAGCAGTACTTC | CATSYRYDRVGYEQYF
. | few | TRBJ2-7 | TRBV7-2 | TGTGCCAGCAGCTTGATAGGAGGGAGCTCCTACGAGCAGTACTTC | CASSLIGGSSYEQYF
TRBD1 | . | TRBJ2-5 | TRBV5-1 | TGCGCCAGCAGCTGGCGGACAGGACGCGGGCAAGAGACCCAGTACTTC | CASSWRTGRGQETQYF
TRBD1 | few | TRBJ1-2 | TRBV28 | TGTGCCAGCAGCGCGGACAGGTGGAATGGCTACACCTTC | CASSADRWNGYTF
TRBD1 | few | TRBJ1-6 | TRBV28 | TGTGCCAGCAGTTTTTGGACAGGGAATTTCCACTTT | CASSFWTGNFHF
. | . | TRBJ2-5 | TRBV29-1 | TGCAGCGTTGCTTTCCCTAAGAAGACCCAGTACTTC | CSVAFPKKTQYF
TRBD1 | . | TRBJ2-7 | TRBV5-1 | TGCGCCAGCAGCGGAAAACAGGGGACCTACGAGCAGTACTTC | CASSGKQGTYEQYF
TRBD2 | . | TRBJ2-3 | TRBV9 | TGTGCCAGCAGCGTAGGCGGGCTAGCGGGGAGTGGAGATACGCAGTATTTT | CASSVGGLAGSGDTQYF
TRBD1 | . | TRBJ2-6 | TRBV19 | TGTGCCAGTAGACCCGGACAGGGGGCTGGTCACGTCCTGACTTTC | CASRPGQGAGHVLTF
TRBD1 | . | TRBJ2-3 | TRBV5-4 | TGTGCCAGCAGCTTCAACAGGGGTACAGATACGCAGTATTTT | CASSFNRGTDTQYF
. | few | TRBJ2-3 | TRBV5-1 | TGCGCCAGCAGCTTGGGAGACCGGGGGACAGATACGCAGTATTTT | CASSLGDRGTDTQYF
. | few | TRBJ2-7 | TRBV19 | TGTGCCAGTAGTATAGATCGGCCATCCCGGGGAGGATACGAGCAGTACTTC | CASSIDRPSRGGYEQYF
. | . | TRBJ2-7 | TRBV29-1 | TGCAGCGTGGCCACAGTCAAGGGCTCCTACGAGCAGTACTTC | CSVATVKGSYEQYF
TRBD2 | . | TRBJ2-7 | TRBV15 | TGTGCCACCAGTCGACGGTCTAACCGCGAAGTAGCGGGGGGGCGCGACGAGCAGTACTTC | CATSRRSNREVAGGRDEQYF
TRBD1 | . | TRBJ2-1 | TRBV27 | TGTGCCAGCAGTTTAAGACAGGGCTTAGGGGATGAGCAGTTCTTC | CASSLRQGLGDEQFF
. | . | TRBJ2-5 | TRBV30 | TGTGCCTGGATAGAAGCGGAGACCCAGTACTTC | CAWIEAETQYF
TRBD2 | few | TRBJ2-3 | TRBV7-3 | TGTGCCAGCAGCCCGAGCGGGGGGGTCACAGATACGCAGTATTTT | CASSPSGGVTDTQYF
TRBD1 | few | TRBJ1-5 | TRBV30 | TGTGCCTGGAGTGTACAGGGGGGTATGAGCAATCAGCCCCAGCATTTT | CAWSVQGGMSNQPQHF
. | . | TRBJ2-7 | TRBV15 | TGTGCCACCAGCAGAGTGAACTACGAGCAGTACTTC | CATSRVNYEQYF
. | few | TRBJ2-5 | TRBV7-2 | TGTGCCAGCAGCTCACAAGAGACCCAGTACTTC | CASSSQETQYF
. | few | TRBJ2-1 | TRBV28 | TGTGCCAGCAGTTTCTGGGGATCAGCCTACAATGAGCAGTTCTTC | CASSFWGSAYNEQFF
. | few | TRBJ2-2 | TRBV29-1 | TGCAGCGTTGAACGGCCAGATACCGGGGAGCTGTTTTTT | CSVERPDTGELFF
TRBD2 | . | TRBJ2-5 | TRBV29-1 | TGCAGCGGTGGACTAGCGGGTAATCAAGAGACCCAGTACTTC | CSGGLAGNQETQYF
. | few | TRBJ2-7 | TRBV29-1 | TGCAGCGCTACGTTAACAGGCTCCTACGAGCAGTACTTC | CSATLTGSYEQYF
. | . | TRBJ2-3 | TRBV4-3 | TGCGCCAGCAGCCAAGATTCTAGCACAGATACGCAGTATTTT | CASSQDSSTDTQYF
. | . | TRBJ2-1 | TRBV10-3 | TGTGCCATCAGTGTAAGGGACTTGACCTACAATGAGCAGTTCTTC | CAISVRDLTYNEQFF
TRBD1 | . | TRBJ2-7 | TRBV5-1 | TGCGCCAGCGAACAGGGGACCGAGCAGTACTTC | CASEQGTEQYF
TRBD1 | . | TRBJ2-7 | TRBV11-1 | TGTGCCAGCAGCTACCCACAGGGGTGGGAGCAGTACTTC | CASSYPQGWEQYF
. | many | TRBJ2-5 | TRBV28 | TGTGCCAGCAGTTTGGGGGGCAGCAACCAAGAGACCCAGTACTTC | CASSLGGSNQETQYF
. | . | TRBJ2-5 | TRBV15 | TGTGCCACCAGCAGAGGGCAGGGGCCTGGGACCCAGTACTTC | CATSRGQGPGTQYF
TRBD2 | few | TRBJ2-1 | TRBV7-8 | TGTGCCAGCAACCCAGGCGGGGGTGAGCAGTTCTTC | CASNPGGGEQFF
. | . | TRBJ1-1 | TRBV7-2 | TGTGCCAGCAGCTTAGAGGGGAACACTGAAGCTTTCTTT | CASSLEGNTEAFF
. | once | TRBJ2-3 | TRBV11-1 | TGTGCCAGCCGGAAGGACCATCTCACAGATACGCAGTATTTT | CASRKDHLTDTQYF
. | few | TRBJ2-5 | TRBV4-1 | TGCGCCAGCAGCAAGTTAAAGGTGGAGACCCAGTACTTC | CASSKLKVETQYF
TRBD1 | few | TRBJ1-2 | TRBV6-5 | TGTGCCAGCACCCTAAGGACAGGCTCTGTGCGCTACACCTTC | CASTLRTGSVRYTF